The present TCR beta chain was sequenced within a study of response to subunit inactivated influenza vaccine. TCRdb independently ran MiXCR on the RT-PCR reads; one entry per CDR3 protein. The sample comprises fewer than 700,000 distinct CDR3 sequences, 10% to 15% of which are singletons, and around 12% rests with the top ten. CDR3 length: 13 residues. Per the germline V gene, CDR1 is SGHTA and CDR2 is FQGTGA. Trimming cost V 3 bases and J 7 bases, with 10 bases left between them. This clonotype was counted a few times. V usage is TRBV7-3 and J usage is TRBJ2-1; D remains unclear. Source: PBMCs from blood, taken more than 35 days after vaccination. This sequence originates from a man aged 50-59 years who received an inactivated influenza vaccine. CDR3 sequence: CASSFGVDNEQFF. The CDR3 DNA reads as TGTGCCAGCAGCTTTGGAGTTGATAATGAGCAGTTCTTC. Drawing the rest from reference TRBV7-3 and TRBJ2-1, the complete variable domain is GAGVSQTPSNKVTEKGKYVELRCDPISGHTALYWYRQSLGQGPEFLIYFQGTGAADDSGLPNDRFFAVRPEGSVSTLKIQRTERGDSAVYLCASSFGVDNEQFFGPGTRLTVL.